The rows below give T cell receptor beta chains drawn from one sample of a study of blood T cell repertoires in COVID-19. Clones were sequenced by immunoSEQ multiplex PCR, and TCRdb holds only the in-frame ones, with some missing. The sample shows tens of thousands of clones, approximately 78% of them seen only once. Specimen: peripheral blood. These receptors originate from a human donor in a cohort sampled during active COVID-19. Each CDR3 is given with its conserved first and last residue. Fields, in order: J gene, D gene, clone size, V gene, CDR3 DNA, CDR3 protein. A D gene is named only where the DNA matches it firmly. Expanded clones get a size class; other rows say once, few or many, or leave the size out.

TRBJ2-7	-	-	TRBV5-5	TGTGCCAGCAGTCCCCAGACTCTCCACTACGAGCAGTACTTC	CASSPQTLHYEQYF
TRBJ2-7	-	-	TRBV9	TGTGCCAGCAGCTTAGGAAGGAGCTCCTACGAGCAGTACTTC	CASSLGRSSYEQYF
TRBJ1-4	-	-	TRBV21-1	TGTGCCAGCAGCAAAGCGCTCGGGTATACTAATGAAAAACTGTTTTTT	CASSKALGYTNEKLFF
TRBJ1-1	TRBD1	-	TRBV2	TGTGCCAGCACCCCGGGACAGGGAAGGTACACTGAAGCTTTCTTT	CASTPGQGRYTEAFF
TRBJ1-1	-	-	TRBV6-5	TGTGCCAGCAGGAGTACAGGGTTTGGTACTGAAGCTTTCTTT	CASRSTGFGTEAFF
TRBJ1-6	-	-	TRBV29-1	TGCAGCGTTGGCAGGGAGGCCGGTTCACCCCTCCACTTT	CSVGREAGSPLHF
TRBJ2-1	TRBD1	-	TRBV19	TGTGCCAGTCTGCCCGGACAGGGGGGCAATGAGCAGTTCTTC	CASLPGQGGNEQFF
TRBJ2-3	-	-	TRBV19	TGTGCCAGTAGTATAGCGGGGATGACAGATACGCAGTATTTT	CASSIAGMTDTQYF
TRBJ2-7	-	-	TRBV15	TGTGCCACCAGCGCCCTCTGGGGCAGAAGGTACTTC	CATSALWGRRYF
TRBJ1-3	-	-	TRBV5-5	TGTGCCAGCAGCCCCTTTCCTGGAAACACCATATATTTT	CASSPFPGNTIYF
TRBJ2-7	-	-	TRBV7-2	TGTGCCAGCAGATTACAGGGATCGATTAGCTCCTACGAGCAGTACTTC	CASRLQGSISSYEQYF
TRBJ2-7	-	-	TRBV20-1	TGCAGCGCACTCCTTACCTACGAGCAGTACTTC	CSALLTYEQYF
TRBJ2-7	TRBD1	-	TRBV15	TGTGCCACCAGCAGAGAGGGGACAGGGGCAAGCGAGCAGTACTTC	CATSREGTGASEQYF
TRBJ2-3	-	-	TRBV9	TGTGCCAGCAGCGGCGACACAGATACGCAGTATTTT	CASSGDTDTQYF
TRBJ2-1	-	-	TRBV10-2	TGCGCCAGCAGTGAGGGACCGGGAACTGGTGAGCAGTTCTTC	CASSEGPGTGEQFF
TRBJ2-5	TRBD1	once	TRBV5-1	TGCGCCAGCAGCCCGACAGGGGGCGGGGAGACCCAGTACTTC	CASSPTGGGETQYF
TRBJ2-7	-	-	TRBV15	TGTGCCACCAGTTACTGGGGGGGGCGGGACGAGCAGTACTTC	CATSYWGGRDEQYF
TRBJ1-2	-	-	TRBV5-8	TGTGCCAGCAGCTTGGGGTGGAGCGGCTATGGCTACACCTTC	CASSLGWSGYGYTF
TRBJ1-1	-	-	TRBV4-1	TGCGCCAGCAGCCAAGGGGCAGGGGCAAACACTGAAGCTTTCTTT	CASSQGAGANTEAFF
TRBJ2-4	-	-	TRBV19	TGTGCCAGTAGTATAGTGCGGGGGCCCAAAAACATTCAGTACTTC	CASSIVRGPKNIQYF
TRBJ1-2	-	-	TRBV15	TGTGCCACCAGCAGAGGGTACGGGAACTATGGCTACACCTTC	CATSRGYGNYGYTF
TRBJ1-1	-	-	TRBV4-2	TGTGCCAGCAGCCTCTCCGGGGGGGCCCGGAACACTGAAGCTTTCTTT	CASSLSGGARNTEAFF
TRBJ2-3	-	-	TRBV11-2	TGTGCCAGCAGCTTAGGGGTAGGAGACACAGATACGCAGTATTTT	CASSLGVGDTDTQYF
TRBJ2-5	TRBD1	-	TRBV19	TGTGCCAGTAGTATTCTAGGACAGGGAGAGACCCAGTACTTC	CASSILGQGETQYF
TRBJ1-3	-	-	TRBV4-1	TGCGCCAGCAGCCAAGATACAACAGCCCAAGGAAACACCATATATTTT	CASSQDTTAQGNTIYF
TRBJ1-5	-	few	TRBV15	TGTGCCACCAGCAGAGGGGGAGGTTCTCCCTTAGGTATTGAGCCCCAGCATTTT	CATSRGGGSPLGIEPQHF
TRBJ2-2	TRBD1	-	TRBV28	TGTGCCAGCAGTCCATGGACAGGGAAGCCCGGGGAGCTGTTTTTT	CASSPWTGKPGELFF
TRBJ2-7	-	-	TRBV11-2	TGTGCCAGCAGCTTAGACGCCAGAACCTACGAGCAGTACTTC	CASSLDARTYEQYF
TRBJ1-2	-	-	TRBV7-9	TGTGCCAGCAGCTTAGCCAGGGACTATGGCTACACCTTC	CASSLARDYGYTF
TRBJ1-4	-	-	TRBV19	TGTGCCAGTAGGGGCCTTACAACTAATGAAAAACTGTTTTTT	CASRGLTTNEKLFF
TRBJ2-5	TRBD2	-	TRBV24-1	TGTGCCACCAGTGATCTGAGTTGGCGGGGGGGGTTGGAGACCCAGTACTTC	CATSDLSWRGGLETQYF
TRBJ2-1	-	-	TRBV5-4	TGTGCCAGCAGCTTGGGCGGGGCCCCTTACAATGAGCAGTTCTTC	CASSLGGAPYNEQFF
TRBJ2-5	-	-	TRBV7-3	TGTGCCAGCAGCTTAACGTTTCAGGGCCCCGTCCAAGAGACCCAGTACTTC	CASSLTFQGPVQETQYF
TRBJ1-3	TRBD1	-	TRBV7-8	TGTGCCAGCAGCTTAGGGACAGGGTGGTCTGGAAACACCATATATTTT	CASSLGTGWSGNTIYF
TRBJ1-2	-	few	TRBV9	TGTGCCAGCAGCCATTACGAGGCTAACTGGTATGGCTACACCTTC	CASSHYEANWYGYTF
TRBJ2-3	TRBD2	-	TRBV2	TGTGCCAGCAGTGTGAATGGCGGGGGGGGAGCAGATACGCAGTATTTT	CASSVNGGGGADTQYF
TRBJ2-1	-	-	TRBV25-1	TGTGCCAGCAGTCCCCCGGGCGGGGGCCTCTACAATGAGCAGTTCTTC	CASSPPGGGLYNEQFF
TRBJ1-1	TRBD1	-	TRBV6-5	TGTGCCAGCAGTTCCAGGACAGGGGGGAGCACTGAAGCTTTCTTT	CASSSRTGGSTEAFF
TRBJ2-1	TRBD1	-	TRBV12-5	TGTGCTAGTGGTTTGGTATTAGGGGGCAATAGCAATGAGCAGTTCTTC	CASGLVLGGNSNEQFF
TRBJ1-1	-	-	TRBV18	TGTGCCAGCTCCCCGACTCGGGGACTTGAAGCTTTCTTT	CASSPTRGLEAFF
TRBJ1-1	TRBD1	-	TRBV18	TGTGCCAGCTCACCCAGGGACAGAGAAGCTTTCTTT	CASSPRDREAFF
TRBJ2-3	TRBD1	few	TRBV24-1	TGTGCCACCAGTGATTCCCGGGACAGGGGGCTCACAGATACGCAGTATTTT	CATSDSRDRGLTDTQYF
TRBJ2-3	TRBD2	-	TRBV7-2	TGTGCCAGCAGCTTAGGTCTAGCGGGGGGGAGGAACACAGATACGCAGTATTTT	CASSLGLAGGRNTDTQYF
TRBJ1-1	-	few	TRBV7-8	TGTGCCAGCAGCTTGGAAGGGGCCACTGAAGCTTTCTTT	CASSLEGATEAFF
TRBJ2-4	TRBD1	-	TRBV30	TGTGCCTGGAGTGTAACTGGGACAGGCCTAGGGTTTCAGTACTTC	CAWSVTGTGLGFQYF
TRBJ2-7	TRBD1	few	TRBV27	TGTGCCAGCAGTTCGACAGGGGGCTCCTACGAGCAGTACTTC	CASSSTGGSYEQYF
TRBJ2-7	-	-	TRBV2	TGTGCCAGCAGTGAAGCATGGTTGAGGGAGACAACCTACGAGCAGTACTTC	CASSEAWLRETTYEQYF
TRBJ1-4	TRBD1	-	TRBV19	TGTGCCAGTAGTACCACTGACAGGGGAGGTGAAAAACTGTTTTTT	CASSTTDRGGEKLFF
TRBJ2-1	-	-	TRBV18	TGTGCCAGCTCACCAGGGAGAAGCTCCTACAATGAGCAGTTCTTC	CASSPGRSSYNEQFF
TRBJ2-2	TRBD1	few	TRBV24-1	TGTGCCACCAGGGCCGGGACAGGGGGCGGTTCGAACACCGGGGAGCTGTTTTTT	CATRAGTGGGSNTGELFF
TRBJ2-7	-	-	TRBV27	TGTGCCAGCAGTTTTGGGCAGGGGAGGGCCTACGAGCAGTACTTC	CASSFGQGRAYEQYF